The present entry profiles one TCR beta chain with its context. Antigen specificity is unknown. This CDR3 spans 13 amino acids. Per germline, CDR1 MNHNS and CDR2 SASEGT. Trimming left V 2 bases short and J 0 bases short, with 2 bases between. The data were obtained in a study of beta chain features in type 1 diabetes. Study-level information: Sorted cells numbering around 100,000,000 were examined across all samples.

Study-level points and caveats: Shorter templates may be favored by PCR, equally so in patients and controls.

Reverse transcription of all isolated RNA meant that expressed TCRB transcripts were sequenced. Average reads for naive, central memory and regulatory T cell samples were about 3.57 million. Generated by immunoSEQ multiplex PCR, the TCRdb table keeps only in-frame clones and is missing some. The table has about 150,000 clones, 10% seen once. The sample taken for sequencing was naive CD4+ T cells from blood. The rearrangement links TRBV6-1 to TRBJ1-3; no definite D call. The origin of this receptor is a man younger than 35 in good health. Here the CDR3 DNA reads TGTGCCAGCAGTGAACTCTCTGGAAACACCATATATTTT. This sequence encodes CASSELSGNTIYF.